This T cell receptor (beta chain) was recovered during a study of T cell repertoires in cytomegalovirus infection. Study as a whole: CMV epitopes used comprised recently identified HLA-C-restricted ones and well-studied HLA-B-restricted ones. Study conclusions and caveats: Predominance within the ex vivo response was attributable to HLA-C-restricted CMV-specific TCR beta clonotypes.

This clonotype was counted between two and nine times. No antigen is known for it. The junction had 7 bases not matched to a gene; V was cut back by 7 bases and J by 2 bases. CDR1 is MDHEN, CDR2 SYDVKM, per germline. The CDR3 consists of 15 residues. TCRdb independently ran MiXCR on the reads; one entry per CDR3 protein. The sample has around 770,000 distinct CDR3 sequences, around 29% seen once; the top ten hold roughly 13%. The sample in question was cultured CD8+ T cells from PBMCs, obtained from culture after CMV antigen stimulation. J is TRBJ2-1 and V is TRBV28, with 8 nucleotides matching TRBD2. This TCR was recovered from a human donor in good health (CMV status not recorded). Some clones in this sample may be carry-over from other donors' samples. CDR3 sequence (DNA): TGTGCCAGCAATGCCATCGGGGGGGCCTACAATGAGCAGTTCTTC. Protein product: CASNAIGGAYNEQFF.